The next 27 T cell receptor beta chains were all read from a single sample in a study of blood T cell repertoires in COVID-19. Data came from immunoSEQ multiplex PCR; TCRdb stores just in-frame clones and leaves some out. Of fewer than 200,000 clones listed, around 80% are singletons. Sequencing was performed on PBMCs or T cells enriched from blood (not recorded which). These receptors all stem from a man aged 50 to 60 who had recovered from COVID-19.

The rearrangement uses TRBV6-6 and TRBJ1-4; D is ambiguous. There are 12 residues in the CDR3. Germline V CDR1 and CDR2: MNHNY, SVGAGI (reference sequence). The V gene lost 8 bases and the J gene lost 7 bases, with 11 bases spanning the gap. This CDR3 reads CASRGKGEKLFF. The CDR3 coding sequence is TGTGCCAGCCGAGGGAAGGGTGAAAAACTGTTTTTT.

The V gene is TRBV10-3, the J gene TRBJ1-2, with 8 bases lining up with TRBD1. CDR1 and CDR2 (germline): ENHRY, SYGVKD. Trimming removed 3 bases from V and 8 bases from J; junction bases left unmatched: 8. This CDR3 region has 14 residues. The CDR3 spells CAISDSRGRGGYTF. CDR3 coding DNA: TGTGCCATCAGTGATAGCAGGGGGCGAGGAGGCTACACCTTC.

The chain carries TRBV19 and TRBJ1-3, with TRBD1 matching 7 bases. The trim removed 4 bases at V and 0 bases at J, leaving 6 bases unmatched. There are 16 residues in the CDR3. CDR1 and CDR2 (germline): LNHDA, SQIVND (reference sequence). The CDR3 DNA reads TGTGCCAGTAGTAGACGACAGGGACTCTCTGGAAACACCATATATTTT. It translates to CASSRRQGLSGNTIYF.

The V and J genes are TRBV30 and TRBJ2-3; D uncertain. The germline V gene encodes CDR1 GTSNPN and CDR2 SVGIG (reference sequence). This CDR3 region has 13 residues. V lost 8 bases and J lost 1, with 13 bases in between. The CDR3 loop reads CALVGYGTDTQYF. The CDR3 nucleotides read TGTGCCCTAGTTGGGTACGGCACAGATACGCAGTATTTT.

The genes are TRBV11-3 and TRBJ2-1; the D is unclear. Trimming took 5 bases from V and 3 from J, leaving 8 bases between them. Germline V gene data show CDR1 as SGHNT and CDR2 as YENEEA. The CDR3 is made up of 13 amino acids. The CDR3: CASSAQDYNEQFF. CDR3 bases: TGTGCCAGCAGCGCCCAGGACTACAATGAGCAGTTCTTC.

The rearrangement uses TRBV5-1 and TRBJ2-2; TRBD1 is a possible D gene (5 bases). Trimming shortened V by 2 bases and J by 0 bases, and 8 bases separated the two germline ends. From germline, CDR1 is SGHRS and CDR2 YFSETQ. This CDR3 region has 15 residues. Here the CDR3 reads CASSFDSSNTGELFF. DNA for the CDR3: TGCGCCAGCAGCTTTGACAGCTCGAACACCGGGGAGCTGTTTTTT.

The rearrangement links TRBV28 to TRBJ1-5; 9 bases align to TRBD1. In germline, CDR1 is MDHEN, CDR2 SYDVKM. Losses at the gene ends were 6 bases for V and 2 bases for J; bases not matched to a gene: 5. The length of the CDR3 is 15 residues. The CDR3 protein is CASSLTGGGNQPQHF. CDR3 in DNA: TGTGCCAGCAGCCTGACAGGGGGTGGCAATCAGCCCCAGCATTTT.

This chain uses TRBV9 with TRBJ2-2, with TRBD2 identical over 9 bases. Trimming cost V 2 bases and J 2 bases; bases outside gene matches: 4. Germline V gives CDR1 SGDLS, CDR2 YYNGEE. The CDR3 covers 16 residues. CDR3 region: CASSVRLAANTGELFF. The CDR3 DNA reads as TGTGCCAGCAGCGTCAGACTAGCGGCCAACACCGGGGAGCTGTTTTTT.

The chain employs TRBV27 and TRBJ1-5, with D tentatively TRBD1 (5 bases). Germline loops: CDR1 MNHEY, CDR2 SMNVEV (reference sequence). Trimming removed 9 bases from V and 4 bases from J, with 7 bases in between. This CDR3 region has 11 residues. The DNA for the CDR3 is TGTGCCAGTGGGGGGAATCAGCCCCAGCATTTT. This gives the protein CASGGNQPQHF.

The chain is built from TRBV7-8 and TRBJ2-1, with D uncertain. Germline values: CDR1 SGHVS, CDR2 FQNEAQ. This CDR3 is 11 amino acids long. V lost 7 bases and J lost 5, with 6 bases in between. The CDR3 spells CASTLHNEQFF. The CDR3 bases are TGTGCCAGCACCCTTCACAATGAGCAGTTCTTC.

The chain combines TRBV7-8 with TRBJ2-2, with D possibly being TRBD2 (6 bases). With 5 bases removed from V and 5 bases from J, the gap between germline ends came to 15 bases. Germline loops: CDR1 SGHVS, CDR2 FQNEAQ. CDR3 length: 15 amino acids. The CDR3 nucleotides read TGTGCCAGCAGCCAGACTAGTATTGAGACCGGGGAGCTGTTTTTT. Translated, it gives CASSQTSIETGELFF.

The rearrangement joins TRBV18 to TRBJ1-1; D remains ambiguous. V was cut by 3 bases and J by 1 base, with 9 bases left in between. CDR3 length: 14 amino acids. The germline V gene has CDR1 KGHSH and CDR2 LQKENI. The CDR3 protein is CASSPAQANTEAFF. Here the CDR3 DNA reads TGTGCCAGCTCACCCGCCCAGGCGAACACTGAAGCTTTCTTT. The complete variable domain, with remaining parts taken from reference TRBV18 and TRBJ1-1, reads NAGVMQNPRHLVRRRGQEARLRCSPMKGHSHVYWYRQLPEEGLKFMVYLQKENIIDESGMPKERFSAEFPKEGPSILRIQQVVRGDSAAYFCASSPAQANTEAFFGQGTRLTVV.

The CDR3 nucleotides are TGTGCCAGTAGTATAGATACCGGGGGGTACAATGAGCAGTTCTTC. Protein sequence: CASSIDTGGYNEQFF. The V call is TRBV19, the J call TRBJ2-1; 7 positions agree with TRBD2. This CDR3 comprises 15 residues. V was clipped by 0 bases and J by 4 bases; unmatched bases: 3. Germline V gene lookup returns CDR1 LNHDA and CDR2 SQIVND (reference sequence).

This chain connects TRBV18 to TRBJ1-6; the match to TRBD1 covers 7 bases. Germline V lookup: CDR1 KGHSH, CDR2 LQKENI. V lost 6 bases and J lost 6; bases outside the gene matches: 5. The CDR3 is made up of 14 amino acids. The CDR3 protein is CASSPDRANSPLHF. CDR3 nucleotide sequence: TGTGCCAGCTCTCCAGACAGGGCTAATTCACCCCTCCACTTT.

This clone was seen once. The chain has TRBV11-3 and TRBJ1-2; 8 positions match TRBD1. V lost 5 bases to trimming and J lost 0 bases; unmatched junction nucleotides: 5. Germline CDR1 reads SGHNT; CDR2 reads YENEEA. The CDR3 runs 15 residues. Here the CDR3 DNA reads TGTGCCAGCAGCGGACAGGGTATTCCTAACTATGGCTACACCTTC. Its translation is CASSGQGIPNYGYTF.

The chain's CDR3 is CASSLAGGRETQYF. For the CDR3, the DNA is TGCGCCAGCAGCTTGGCGGGGGGACGAGAGACCCAGTACTTC. This chain connects TRBV5-1 to TRBJ2-5; TRBD2 matches 7 bases. V was pared by 0 bases and J by 4 bases, with 3 bases of the junction left unmatched. Germline V gives CDR1 SGHRS, CDR2 YFSETQ. CDR3 size: 14 residues.

V and J are TRBV7-6 and TRBJ1-1; D gene unclear. The CDR3 covers 12 residues. Trimming took off 4 bases at V and 2 bases at J, with 5 bases between the two ends. From germline, CDR1 is SGHVS and CDR2 FNYEAQ. The CDR3 loop reads CASSSQNTEAFF. CDR3 DNA sequence: TGTGCCAGCAGCTCCCAAAACACTGAAGCTTTCTTT.

This clone was seen once. J is TRBJ2-7 and V is TRBV7-6, with TRBD2 matching over 7 bases. CDR3 length equals 17 residues. V shed 4 bases and J 2 bases; nucleotides not matched to a gene: 14. Germline lookup yields CDR1 SGHVS and CDR2 FNYEAQ. CDR3 in amino acids: CASSSVVGGGIPYEQYF. CDR3 sequence (DNA): TGTGCCAGCAGCTCCGTCGTAGGCGGGGGTATACCCTACGAGCAGTACTTC.

In this sample, this clone turned up once. The V and J genes are TRBV7-6 and TRBJ2-2; 10 bases line up with TRBD1. CDR1 and CDR2 from the germline V gene are SGHVS and FNYEAQ. V was clipped by 2 bases and J by 5 bases; unmatched bases: 2. The CDR3 length is 15 residues. The CDR3 spells CASSLRTGGTGELFF. For the CDR3, the DNA is TGTGCCAGCAGCTTAAGGACAGGGGGGACCGGGGAGCTGTTTTTT. The full variable domain, its missing parts supplied by reference TRBV7-6 and TRBJ2-2, is GAGVSQSPRYKVTKRGQDVALRCDPISGHVSLYWYRQALGQGPEFLTYFNYEAQQDKSGLPNDRFSAERPEGSISTLTIQRTEQRDSAMYRCASSLRTGGTGELFFGEGSRLTVL.

The rearrangement uses TRBV6-1 and TRBJ2-7, with D possibly matching TRBD1 (6 bases). Trimming removed 2 bases from V and 3 bases from J, with 14 bases in between. Germline-derived CDR1 and CDR2 are MNHNS and SASEGT. The CDR3 is 15 residues long. The CDR3 DNA is TGTGCCAGCAGTGAATTTGTAGGCAGGGGCTACGAGCAGTACTTC. Translated: CASSEFVGRGYEQYF.

The rearrangement links TRBV27 to TRBJ2-7; TRBD1 matches 7 bases. The junction had 7 bases not matched to a gene; V was cut back by 5 bases and J by 3 bases. Germline lookup yields CDR1 MNHEY and CDR2 SMNVEV (reference sequence). This CDR3 is built from 14 residues. The CDR3 region has the DNA TGTGCCAGCAGTCCTAACCGGGACAGCTACGAGCAGTACTTC. Translating it yields CASSPNRDSYEQYF.

The count of this clone is one. The CDR3 sequence is CASSLGRTENNSPLHF. The CDR3 coding sequence is TGTGCCAGCAGCCTAGGTAGGACAGAGAATAATTCACCCCTCCACTTT. The chain employs TRBV4-2 and TRBJ1-6; D perhaps matches TRBD1 (6 bases). Germline CDR1 LGHNA, CDR2 YNFKEQ. This CDR3 comprises 16 residues. The ends were cut back, 4 bases at V and 5 bases at J, with 15 bases in the middle.

This sequence joins TRBV19 and TRBJ2-2, with 9 bases fitting TRBD1. Trimming took 6 bases from V and 2 from J; bases not matched to a gene: 10. CDR1 is LNHDA and CDR2 is SQIVND in the germline V gene (reference sequence). The CDR3 consists of 17 residues. The CDR3 DNA sequence: TGTGCCAGTAGGCCTCCGGGACAGGGATCCAACACCGGGGAGCTGTTTTTT. Its protein product is CASRPPGQGSNTGELFF. Full variable domain (remainder filled in from reference TRBV19 and TRBJ2-2): DGGITQSPKYLFRKEGQNVTLSCEQNLNHDAMYWYRQDPGQGLRLIYYSQIVNDFQKGDIAEGYSVSREKKESFPLTVTSAQKNPTAFYLCASRPPGQGSNTGELFFGEGSRLTVL.

The rearrangement joins TRBV6-5 to TRBJ1-6, with TRBD1 as a possible D gene (5 bases). Germline V CDR1 and CDR2: MNHEY, SVGAGI. The germline V and J ends were trimmed by 4 bases and 8 bases, with 18 bases remaining between them. The CDR3 has 16 amino acids. The CDR3 loop reads CASSSRRAGGDSPLHF. DNA for the CDR3: TGTGCCAGCAGTTCCCGGAGGGCCGGGGGAGATTCACCCCTCCACTTT.

The chain links TRBV6-1 to TRBJ2-6; 12 bases are a match to TRBD1. The CDR3 length is 20 residues. The V gene's germline CDR1 is MNHNS and CDR2 SASEGT. The J segment lost 3 bases and the V segment lost 4 bases, leaving 13 bases of the junction unmatched. CDR3 DNA: TGTGCCAGCAGTGCCTCCGTTCCGGGACAGGGGGCGCTTGGGGCCAACGTCCTGACTTTC. It is translated as CASSASVPGQGALGANVLTF.

The chain carries TRBV19 and TRBJ2-5; possibly TRBD2 for D (6 bases). The ends were cut back, 9 bases at V and 5 bases at J, with 19 bases in the middle. Germline values: CDR1 LNHDA, CDR2 SQIVND (reference sequence). The CDR3 consists of 14 residues. The CDR3 nucleotides read TGTGCCAGCCCCCTGGGGGGTGGGAGGGAGACCCAGTACTTC. It codes for CASPLGGGRETQYF.

CDR3 amino acids: CASSPQGELNGYTF. The CDR3, as DNA: TGTGCCAGCAGCCCCCAGGGGGAGCTAAATGGCTACACCTTC. The chain carries TRBV7-9 and TRBJ1-2; TRBD1 matches at 7 bases. Germline CDR1 reads SEHNR; CDR2 reads FQNEAQ (reference sequence). The CDR3 has 14 amino acids. Unmatched junction bases numbered 9, after V lost 5 bases and J lost 6 bases.